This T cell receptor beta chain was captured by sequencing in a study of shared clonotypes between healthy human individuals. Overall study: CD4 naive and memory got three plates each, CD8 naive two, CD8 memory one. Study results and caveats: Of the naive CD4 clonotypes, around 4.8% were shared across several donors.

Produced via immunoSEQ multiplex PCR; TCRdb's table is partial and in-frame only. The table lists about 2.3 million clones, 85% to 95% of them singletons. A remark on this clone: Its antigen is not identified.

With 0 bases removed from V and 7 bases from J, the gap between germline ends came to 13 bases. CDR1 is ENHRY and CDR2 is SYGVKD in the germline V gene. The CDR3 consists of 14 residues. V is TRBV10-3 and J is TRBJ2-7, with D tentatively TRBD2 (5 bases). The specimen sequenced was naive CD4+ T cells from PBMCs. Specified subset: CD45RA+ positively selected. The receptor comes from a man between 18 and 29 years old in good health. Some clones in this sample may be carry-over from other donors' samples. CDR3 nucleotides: TGTGCCATCAGTGAGTCGACTATGTTATCGGAGCAGTACTTC. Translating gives CAISESTMLSEQYF.